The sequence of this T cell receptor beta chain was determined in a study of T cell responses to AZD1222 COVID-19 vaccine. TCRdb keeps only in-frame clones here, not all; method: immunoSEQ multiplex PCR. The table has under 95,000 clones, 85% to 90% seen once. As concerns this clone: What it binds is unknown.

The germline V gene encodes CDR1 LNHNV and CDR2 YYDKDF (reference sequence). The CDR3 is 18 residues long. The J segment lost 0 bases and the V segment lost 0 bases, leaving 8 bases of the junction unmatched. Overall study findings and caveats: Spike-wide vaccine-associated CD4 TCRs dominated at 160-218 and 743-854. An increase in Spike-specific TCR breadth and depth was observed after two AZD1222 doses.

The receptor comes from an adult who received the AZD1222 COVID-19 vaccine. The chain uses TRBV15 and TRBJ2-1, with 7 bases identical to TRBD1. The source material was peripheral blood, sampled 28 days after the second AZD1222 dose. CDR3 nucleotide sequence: TGTGCCACCAGCAGAGATCTCTTAGGGGGCTACTCCTACAATGAGCAGTTCTTC. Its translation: CATSRDLLGGYSYNEQFF.